The 13 T cell receptor beta chains below were found in one sample sequenced in a study of blood T cell repertoires in COVID-19. The repertoire was sequenced with immunoSEQ multiplex PCR; TCRdb's copy has only in-frame clones and lacks some. Altogether under 400,000 clones are present, over 75% being singletons, with the ten largest covering around 9.3%. What was sequenced was peripheral blood. Receptor source: a woman under 40 with COVID-19, enrolled during active disease.

The chain uses TRBV2 and TRBJ2-2; 7 bases match TRBD1. CDR1 SNHLY and CDR2 FYNNEI come from the germline V gene. V lost 6 bases, J lost 1 base, and 8 bases stayed unmatched. The CDR3 extends over 16 amino acids. The CDR3 bases are TGTGCCAGCAGACCCAGGGGGTATAGGAACACCGGGGAGCTGTTTTTT. This translates into CASRPRGYRNTGELFF.

V is TRBV18 and J is TRBJ2-1; 13 bases align to TRBD2. The junction had 4 bases not matched to a gene; V was cut back by 3 bases and J by 5 bases. This CDR3 comprises 16 residues. Germline V gene sequence: CDR1 KGHSH, CDR2 LQKENI. The CDR3 region is CASSPWTSGSNNEQFF. CDR3 DNA sequence: TGTGCCAGCTCACCGTGGACTAGCGGGAGTAACAATGAGCAGTTCTTC.

The rearrangement joins TRBV28 to TRBJ2-7; 8 bases align to TRBD1. This CDR3 region has 16 residues. The V gene end was trimmed by 6 bases and the J gene end by 0 bases; junction bases not matched to a gene: 10. Germline CDR1 reads MDHEN; CDR2 reads SYDVKM. The CDR3 sequence: CASSRTGQMNSYEQYF. Here the CDR3 DNA reads TGTGCCAGCAGCAGGACAGGGCAGATGAACTCCTACGAGCAGTACTTC.

This sequence joins TRBV18 and TRBJ2-2; 7 bases agree with TRBD2. CDR1 is KGHSH, CDR2 LQKENI, per germline. The CDR3 totals 13 residues. Losses at the gene ends were 6 bases for V and 5 bases for J; bases not matched to a gene: 3. CDR3 sequence reads: CASSGLVTGELFF. Here the CDR3 DNA reads TGTGCCAGCTCTGGACTAGTGACCGGGGAGCTGTTTTTT.

V gene TRBV24-1 combines with J gene TRBJ2-1; 11 bases are a match to TRBD2. CDR3 length: 14 amino acids. Germline values: CDR1 KGHDR, CDR2 SFDVKD. Trimming at V came to 10 bases and at J to 7 bases, leaving 8 bases not matched to a gene. CDR3 DNA: TGTGCCACAGGCCCCATAGCGGGAGGGAATGAGCAGTTCTTC. Protein sequence: CATGPIAGGNEQFF.

The CDR3 spells CASSRGTGYEQYF. The CDR3, as DNA: TGTGCCAGCAGCCGCGGGACCGGGTACGAGCAGTACTTC. This chain uses TRBV3-1 (or the pseudogene TRBV3-2) with TRBJ2-7; perhaps TRBD2 as D (6 bases). The CDR3 contains 13 residues. From germline, CDR1 is LGHDT and CDR2 YNNKEL (reference sequence). V lost 4 bases and J 4 bases, leaving 11 bases between the germline ends.

The rearrangement links TRBV5-6 to TRBJ1-4; tentative D call: TRBD1 (6 bases). Germline values: CDR1 SGHDT, CDR2 YYEEEE. V was clipped by 4 bases and J by 6 bases, with 13 bases between them. CDR3 size: 14 residues. The CDR3 protein is CASSHKGVDEKLFF. The CDR3 nucleotides read TGTGCCAGCAGCCATAAGGGGGTCGATGAAAAACTGTTTTTT.

The rearrangement uses TRBV5-4 and TRBJ2-3, with TRBD1 matching 7 bases. CDR1 and CDR2 from the germline V gene are SGHNT and YYREEE (reference sequence). The CDR3 extends over 14 amino acids. The V and J ends lost 3 bases and 0 bases, in that order; junction bases with no gene match: 1. The CDR3 DNA sequence: TGTGCCAGCAGCTCGACAGGGAGCACAGATACGCAGTATTTT. Encoded protein: CASSSTGSTDTQYF.

In its sample, this clone was seen once. The V call is TRBV5-1, the J call TRBJ2-5, with 7 nucleotides matching TRBD1. Germline V CDR1 and CDR2: SGHRS, YFSETQ. The junction had 5 bases not matched to a gene; V was cut back by 4 bases and J by 5 bases. The CDR3 spans 13 residues. CDR3 sequence (DNA): TGCGCCAGCAGCAACAGGGGCCAGGAGACCCAGTACTTC. Amino acids: CASSNRGQETQYF.

The chain recombines TRBV5-4 with TRBJ1-2; D is perhaps TRBD1 (5 bases). CDR3 length equals 12 residues. The ends were cut back, 2 bases at V and 8 bases at J, with 10 bases in the middle. Per germline, CDR1 SGHNT and CDR2 YYREEE (reference sequence). In nucleotides, the CDR3 is TGTGCCAGCAGCTTCACGGGGGAAGGCTACACCTTC. Encoded protein: CASSFTGEGYTF.

This sequence joins TRBV5-1 and TRBJ2-1, with 9 bases aligning to TRBD2. This CDR3 has 15 amino acids. V was clipped by 5 bases and J by 0 bases; unmatched bases: 3. CDR1 is SGHRS, CDR2 YFSETQ, per germline. CDR3 region: CASRTSGTSYNEQFF. As DNA, the CDR3 is TGCGCCAGCAGGACTAGCGGAACCTCCTACAATGAGCAGTTCTTC.

V is TRBV13 and J is TRBJ2-7, with 7 bases that match TRBD2. CDR1 is PRHDT and CDR2 is FYEKMQ in the germline V gene (reference sequence). The J segment lost 3 bases and the V segment lost 3 bases, leaving 5 bases of the junction unmatched. This CDR3 contains 14 residues. The CDR3: CASSFVGGDYEQYF. In DNA, the CDR3 is TGTGCCAGCAGCTTTGTGGGGGGGGACTACGAGCAGTACTTC.

This clone has just a few counts. V gene TRBV7-9 combines with J gene TRBJ1-1; D perhaps matches TRBD1 (5 bases). Germline V gene lookup returns CDR1 SEHNR and CDR2 FQNEAQ (reference sequence). The CDR3 spans 14 residues. V was clipped by 2 bases and J by 8 bases, with 15 bases between them. This CDR3 reads CASSLNGGNGEAFF. CDR3 nucleotides: TGTGCCAGCAGCTTAAATGGGGGGAACGGAGAAGCTTTCTTT.